This passage covers 21 T cell receptor beta chains from one sample sequenced in a study of blood T cell repertoires in COVID-19. Produced via immunoSEQ multiplex PCR; TCRdb's table is partial and in-frame only. The table lists about 64,000 clones, 88% of them singletons, with 10% in the top ten. Input material: PBMCs or T cells enriched from blood (not recorded which). Receptors were obtained from a woman aged 40 to 50 who had recovered from COVID-19.

This sequence joins TRBV18 and TRBJ1-4; a weak D match, TRBD1 (6 bases). Trimming removed 2 bases at V and 8 bases at J, with 15 bases between. The germline V gene encodes CDR1 KGHSH and CDR2 LQKENI. The CDR3 length is 15 residues. The CDR3 loop reads CASSPSTGSREKLFF. The CDR3 DNA reads as TGTGCCAGCTCACCATCGACAGGATCCCGGGAAAAACTGTTTTTT.

This clone was detected once. The V gene is TRBV27, the J gene TRBJ1-4, with 8 bases that match TRBD1. Germline values: CDR1 MNHEY, CDR2 SMNVEV (reference sequence). The CDR3 is 15 amino acids. V shed 5 bases, J shed 4 bases, and the junction held 6 bases outside the gene matches. The CDR3 nucleotides read TGTGCCAGCAGTCCCGGGACAGGCCTTAATGAAAAACTGTTTTTT. Residues: CASSPGTGLNEKLFF.

The V call is TRBV28, the J call TRBJ2-3, with a possible D match to TRBD2 (6 bases). The CDR3 totals 16 residues. The germline gives CDR1 MDHEN, CDR2 SYDVKM. V was clipped by 5 bases and J by 0 bases, with 15 bases between them. The CDR3 protein is CASSPPAGTSTDTQYF. Written as DNA, the CDR3 is TGTGCCAGCAGTCCCCCCGCGGGGACCAGCACAGATACGCAGTATTTT.

V usage is TRBV7-9 and J usage is TRBJ1-2, with 9 bases matching TRBD1. The trim removed 5 bases at V and 6 bases at J, leaving 13 bases unmatched. CDR1 SEHNR and CDR2 FQNEAQ come from the germline V gene (reference sequence). This CDR3 region has 16 residues. CDR3 DNA: TGTGCCAGCAGCCTCGGACAGGGGCCACCCTTGGATGGCTACACCTTC. This translates into CASSLGQGPPLDGYTF.

The J gene is TRBJ2-5, the V gene TRBV15; TRBD2 matches 8 bases. This CDR3 has 18 residues. Germline CDR1 reads LNHNV; CDR2 reads YYDKDF (reference sequence). With V trimmed by 0 bases and J by 0 bases, 9 bases remained unmatched. This chain's CDR3 is CATSRERAGGGDQETQYF. Here the CDR3 DNA reads TGTGCCACCAGCAGAGAACGCGCGGGAGGAGGGGACCAAGAGACCCAGTACTTC. Supplemented by reference TRBV15 and TRBJ2-5, the full variable domain reads DAMVIQNPRYQVTQFGKPVTLSCSQTLNHNVMYWYQQKSSQAPKLLFHYYDKDFNNEADTPDNFQSRRPNTSFCFLDIRSPGLGDTAMYLCATSRERAGGGDQETQYFGPGTRLLVL.

The chain recombines TRBV2 with TRBJ2-7, with D perhaps matching TRBD1 (6 bases). The CDR3 is 17 residues long. V gave up 2 bases and J gave up 7 bases, with 24 bases separating them. Germline-derived CDR1 and CDR2 are SNHLY and FYNNEI. CDR3 protein: CASSEYPMGANLVEQYF. Here the CDR3 DNA reads TGTGCCAGCAGTGAATATCCTATGGGGGCGAATCTGGTAGAGCAGTACTTC.

CDR3 bases: TGTGCCAGCAGCCCCCTTGATGCGGGACAGGGGGCGAAGGGCTACACCTTC. Translating gives CASSPLDAGQGAKGYTF. The chain uses TRBV7-6 and TRBJ1-2; 12 bases align to TRBD1. The CDR3 is 17 amino acids. V lost 5 bases and J lost 8; bases outside the gene matches: 15. Germline V CDR1 and CDR2: SGHVS, FNYEAQ.

This clone was counted once. The V and J genes are TRBV7-7 and TRBJ2-1; a weak D match, TRBD2 (5 bases). Germline values: CDR1 SSHAT, CDR2 FNYEAQ (reference sequence). The CDR3 is 16 residues long. Trimming removed 2 bases from V and 5 bases from J, with 16 bases in between. The CDR3 protein is CASSLFGVEKNNEQFF. CDR3 sequence (DNA): TGTGCCAGCAGCTTATTCGGGGTCGAAAAGAACAATGAGCAGTTCTTC.

The rearrangement joins TRBV24-1 to TRBJ2-1, with D perhaps matching TRBD1 (6 bases). V was clipped by 6 bases and J by 4 bases, with 12 bases between them. The CDR3 consists of 14 residues. Germline CDR1 and CDR2: KGHDR and SFDVKD. DNA of the CDR3: TGTGCCACCAGTAGCAGGGGTCAATACAATGAGCAGTTCTTC. Its protein is CATSSRGQYNEQFF.

The V call is TRBV15, the J call TRBJ1-4, with D uncertain. Germline-derived CDR1 and CDR2 are LNHNV and YYDKDF (reference sequence). The CDR3 is 15 residues long. V was clipped by 5 bases and J by 0 bases, with 10 bases between them. CDR3 sequence reads: CATSSRSATNEKLFF. CDR3 DNA sequence: TGTGCCACCAGCTCGAGGTCTGCAACTAATGAAAAACTGTTTTTT.

The genes are TRBV4-2 and TRBJ1-3; D might be TRBD1 (5 bases). This CDR3 has 14 residues. Per the germline V gene, CDR1 is LGHNA and CDR2 is YNFKEQ. The ends were cut back, 4 bases at V and 3 bases at J, with 10 bases in the middle. CDR3 DNA: TGTGCCAGCAGCCCTGGACAAGTTGGAAACACCATATATTTT. Protein product: CASSPGQVGNTIYF.

The rearrangement joins TRBV28 to TRBJ2-1, with 10 bases that match TRBD2. The CDR3 extends over 14 amino acids. J gave up 6 bases and V 6 bases, and 5 bases lay outside the gene matches. The germline V gene encodes CDR1 MDHEN and CDR2 SYDVKM. Written as DNA, the CDR3 is TGTGCCAGCAGGAGCGGGGGGGCGTCCAATGAGCAGTTCTTC. This translates into CASRSGGASNEQFF.

The CDR3 loop is CASSHQGVSYEQYF. The CDR3 DNA is TGTGCCAGCAGCCACCAGGGGGTTTCCTACGAGCAGTACTTC. This chain joins TRBV13 and TRBJ2-7; 7 positions match TRBD1. CDR1 is PRHDT, CDR2 FYEKMQ, per germline (reference sequence). The ends lost 5 bases at V and 1 base at J; junction bases unmatched: 5. The CDR3 is 14 amino acids.

The rearrangement joins TRBV11-2 to TRBJ2-7; 7 nucleotides align to TRBD1. The germline gives CDR1 SGHAT, CDR2 FQNNGV. V shed 4 bases and J 1 base; nucleotides not matched to a gene: 7. The CDR3 runs to 15 residues. The CDR3 coding sequence is TGTGCCAGCAGCTACAGGGACAGTCGGTCCTACGAGCAGTACTTC. This codes for CASSYRDSRSYEQYF.

This clone was observed a few times. J is TRBJ2-1 and V is TRBV6-4, with 11 bases aligning to TRBD2. V shed 5 bases, J shed 9 bases, and the junction held 9 bases outside the gene matches. The germline V gene encodes CDR1 MRHNA and CDR2 SNTAGT. The CDR3 is 15 residues long. The CDR3 coding sequence is TGTGCCAGCAGTCCAATAGCGGGGGGGCCCGCTGAGCAGTTCTTC. Protein sequence: CASSPIAGGPAEQFF.

This clone was picked up one time. The J gene is TRBJ2-1, the V gene TRBV12-5; 12 nucleotides line up with TRBD2. The germline V gene encodes CDR1 LGHNT and CDR2 FRNRAP. The CDR3 sequence is 19 residues long. V shed 0 bases, J shed 2 bases, and the junction held 8 bases outside the gene matches. The CDR3 DNA reads as TGTGCTAGTGGTTTGGTACGGCTAGCGGGGGGGATTGCCTACAATGAGCAGTTCTTC. This gives the protein CASGLVRLAGGIAYNEQFF.

The CDR3 reads CASSLGGGAEQPQHF. CDR3 nucleotides: TGTGCCAGCAGCTTAGGGGGGGGAGCGGAGCAGCCCCAGCATTTT. The chain employs TRBV7-2 and TRBJ1-5; TRBD1 is a possible D gene (5 bases). Trimming pared 1 base from V and 7 bases from J, leaving 14 bases between. The V gene's germline CDR1 is SGHTA and CDR2 FQGNSA. The CDR3 runs to 15 residues.

This clone was observed a handful of times. CDR3 loop: CASSQTTDSNQPQHF. DNA of the CDR3: TGTGCCAGCAGCCAGACGACAGATAGCAATCAGCCCCAGCATTTT. The chain links TRBV7-9 to TRBJ1-5; possible D gene TRBD1, 5 bases. CDR3 size: 15 residues. Germline V gene lookup returns CDR1 SEHNR and CDR2 FQNEAQ (reference sequence). V lost 5 bases and J lost 0, with 11 bases in between. The whole variable domain, filled in from reference TRBV7-9 and TRBJ1-5, reads DTGVSQNPRHKITKRGQNVTFRCDPISEHNRLYWYRQTLGQGPEFLTYFQNEAQLEKSRLLSDRFSAERPKGSFSTLEIQRTEQGDSAMYLCASSQTTDSNQPQHFGDGTRLSIL.

The chain couples TRBV19 to TRBJ1-1, with D possibly matching TRBD1 (6 bases). The V end lost 5 bases, the J end lost 1 base, and 8 bases lay between the germline ends. The CDR3 length is 13 residues. The germline V gene has CDR1 LNHDA and CDR2 SQIVND (reference sequence). The CDR3: CASSQTGNTEAFF. The CDR3 nucleotides read TGTGCCAGTAGTCAGACAGGGAACACTGAAGCTTTCTTT.

The rearrangement links TRBV6-6 to TRBJ2-2; TRBD1 agrees at 11 bases. The CDR3 length is 20 residues. The germline CDR1 and CDR2 sequences are MNHNY and SVGAGI (reference sequence). After removal of 5 bases from V and 2 bases from J, the junction contained 16 bases not matched to a gene. CDR3 region: CASSPTSPLGQGVNTGELFF. The DNA for the CDR3 is TGTGCCAGCAGTCCAACTAGCCCCCTGGGACAGGGGGTTAACACCGGGGAGCTGTTTTTT.

The V call is TRBV7-2, the J call TRBJ1-5, with 8 bases fitting TRBD1. V lost 1 base, J lost 5 bases, and 4 bases stayed unmatched. CDR1 is SGHTA, CDR2 FQGNSA, per germline. The CDR3 consists of 15 residues. This chain's CDR3 is CASSLGTGNDQPQHF. The CDR3 nucleotides are TGTGCCAGCAGCTTAGGGACAGGGAATGATCAGCCCCAGCATTTT.